This T cell receptor beta chain derives from a study of tumour-infiltrating T cells in Burkitt lymphoma. Across the whole study: Overall and progression-free survival were predicted by productive clonality. Notes on the study in general: Several public clonotypes were shared across many Burkitt lymphoma patients.

The CDR3 runs to 16 residues. Trimming left V 0 bases short and J 5 bases short, with 16 bases between. Germline lookup yields CDR1 LGHNA and CDR2 YNFKEQ. On this clone itself: Its specificity is unknown.

The protocol was immunoSEQ multiplex PCR, while the TCRdb copy is restricted to in-frame clones and leaves out a portion. The repertoire holds around 520 clones, about 94% seen once, with more than 4.5% in the top ten. The chain employs TRBV4-2 and TRBJ2-5; tentative D call: TRBD2 (6 bases). The clonotype comes from a human donor with Burkitt lymphoma. The sequenced material came from tumor tissue. CDR3 loop: CASSQESASDGETQYF. Here the CDR3 DNA reads TGTGCCAGCAGCCAAGAATCGGCTAGCGACGGGGAGACCCAGTACTTC.